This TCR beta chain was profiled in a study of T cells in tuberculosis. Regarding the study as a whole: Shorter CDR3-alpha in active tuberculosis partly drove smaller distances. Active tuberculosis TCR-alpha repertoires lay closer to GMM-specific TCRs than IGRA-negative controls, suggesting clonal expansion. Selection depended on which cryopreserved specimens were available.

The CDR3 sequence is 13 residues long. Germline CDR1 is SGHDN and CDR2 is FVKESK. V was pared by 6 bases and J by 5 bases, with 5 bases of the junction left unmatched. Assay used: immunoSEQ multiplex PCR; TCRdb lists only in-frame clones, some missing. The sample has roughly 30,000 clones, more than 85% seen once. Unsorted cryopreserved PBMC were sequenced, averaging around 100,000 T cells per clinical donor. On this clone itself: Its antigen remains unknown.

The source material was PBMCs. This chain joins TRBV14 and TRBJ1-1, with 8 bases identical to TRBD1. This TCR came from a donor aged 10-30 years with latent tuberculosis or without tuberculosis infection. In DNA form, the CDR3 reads TGTGCCAGCAGAGGGACAGGAGAAACTGAAGCTTTCTTT. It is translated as CASRGTGETEAFF.